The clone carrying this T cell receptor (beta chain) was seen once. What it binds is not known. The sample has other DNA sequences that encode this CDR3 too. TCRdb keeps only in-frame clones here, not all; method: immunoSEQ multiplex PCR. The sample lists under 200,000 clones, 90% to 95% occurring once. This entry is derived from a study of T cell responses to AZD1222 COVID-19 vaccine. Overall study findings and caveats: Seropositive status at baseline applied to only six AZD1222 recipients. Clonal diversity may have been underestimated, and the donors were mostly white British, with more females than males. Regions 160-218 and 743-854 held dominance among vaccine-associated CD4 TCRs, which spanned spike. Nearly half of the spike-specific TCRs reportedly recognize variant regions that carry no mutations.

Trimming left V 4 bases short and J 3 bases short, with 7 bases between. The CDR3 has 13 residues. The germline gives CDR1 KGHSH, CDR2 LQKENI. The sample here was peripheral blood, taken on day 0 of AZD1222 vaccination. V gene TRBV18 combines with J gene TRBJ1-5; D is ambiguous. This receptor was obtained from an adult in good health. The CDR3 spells CASSQGDNQPQHF. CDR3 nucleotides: TGTGCCAGCTCACAGGGTGACAATCAGCCCCAGCATTTT.